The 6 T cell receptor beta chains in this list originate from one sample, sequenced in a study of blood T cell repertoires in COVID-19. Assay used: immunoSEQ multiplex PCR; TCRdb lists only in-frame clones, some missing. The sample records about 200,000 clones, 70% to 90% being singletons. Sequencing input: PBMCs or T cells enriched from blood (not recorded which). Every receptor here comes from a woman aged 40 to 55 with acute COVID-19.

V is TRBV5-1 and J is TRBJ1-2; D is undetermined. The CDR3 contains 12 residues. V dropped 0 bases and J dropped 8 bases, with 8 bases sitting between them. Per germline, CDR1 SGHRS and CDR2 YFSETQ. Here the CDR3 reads CASSLAFKGYTF. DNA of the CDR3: TGCGCCAGCAGCTTGGCCTTTAAAGGCTACACCTTC. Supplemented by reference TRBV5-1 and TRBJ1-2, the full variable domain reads KAGVTQTPRYLIKTRGQQVTLSCSPISGHRSVSWYQQTPGQGLQFLFEYFSETQRNKGNFPGRFSGRQFSNSRSEMNVSTLELGDSALYLCASSLAFKGYTFGSGTRLTVV.

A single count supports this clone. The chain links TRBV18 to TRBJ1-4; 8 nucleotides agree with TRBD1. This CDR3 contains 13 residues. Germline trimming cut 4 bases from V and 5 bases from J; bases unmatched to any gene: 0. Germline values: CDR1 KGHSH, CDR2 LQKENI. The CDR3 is CASSRDRNEKLFF. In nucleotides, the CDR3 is TGTGCCAGCTCACGGGACAGGAATGAAAAACTGTTTTTT.

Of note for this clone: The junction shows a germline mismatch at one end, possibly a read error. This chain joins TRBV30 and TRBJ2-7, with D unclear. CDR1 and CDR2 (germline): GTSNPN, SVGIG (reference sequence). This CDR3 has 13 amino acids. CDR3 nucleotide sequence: TGTGCCTGGAGGTCGCTGGAAGCCCCCACGGCGGACTTC. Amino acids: CAWRSLEAPTADF.

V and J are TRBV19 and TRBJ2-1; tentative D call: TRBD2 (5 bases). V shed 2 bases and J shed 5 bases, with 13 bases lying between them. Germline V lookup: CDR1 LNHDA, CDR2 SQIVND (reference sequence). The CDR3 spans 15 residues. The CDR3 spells CASSIYRERDNEQFF. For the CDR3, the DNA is TGTGCCAGTAGTATATACCGGGAAAGGGACAATGAGCAGTTCTTC.

CDR3 sequence: CASTLEGSYEQYF. The CDR3 nucleotides read TGTGCCAGCACCCTCGAGGGCTCCTACGAGCAGTACTTC. The V call is TRBV2, the J call TRBJ2-7, with a possible D match to TRBD2 (5 bases). V shed 7 bases and J shed 0 bases, with 10 bases lying between them. There are 13 residues in the CDR3. CDR1 and CDR2 (germline): SNHLY, FYNNEI.

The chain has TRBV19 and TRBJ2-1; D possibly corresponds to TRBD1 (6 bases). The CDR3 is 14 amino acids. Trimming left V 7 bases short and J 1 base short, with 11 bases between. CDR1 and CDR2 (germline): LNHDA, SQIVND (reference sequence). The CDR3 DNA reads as TGTGCCAGTAATCAAGGACAGTCCTACAATGAGCAGTTCTTC. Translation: CASNQGQSYNEQFF.